Sequencing of this T cell receptor (beta chain) was carried out in a study of shared clonotypes between healthy human individuals. This table comes from immunoSEQ multiplex PCR, and its TCRdb copy is limited to in-frame clones, with some not included. Here the sample spans 650,000 to 800,000 clones, around 77% being singletons. Healthy adults negative for HIV, lacking recent acute infections or vaccinations, served as donors. The receptor's source is a woman in her twenties or thirties in good health. What was sequenced was memory CD4+ T cells sorted from blood. The subset denotes: CD45RA-negative fraction.

The CDR3 DNA sequence: TGTGCCAGCAGTAGGCCCGGGGGGCGGGTTGAAGCTTTCTTT. Residues: CASSRPGGRVEAFF. This chain uses TRBV6-5 with TRBJ1-1, with D maybe TRBD1 (6 bases). Between the trimmed V and J ends, which lost 5 bases and 7 bases, there was a span of 17 bases. This CDR3 contains 14 residues. Per the germline V gene, CDR1 is MNHEY and CDR2 is SVGAGI.